Each of the 27 T cell receptor beta chains below was sequenced from the same sample in a study of shared clonotypes between healthy human individuals. Profiling relied on immunoSEQ multiplex PCR, and the TCRdb table lists in-frame clones only, not all of them. The table includes almost 750,000 clones, roughly two thirds detected once. Material for sequencing was memory CD4+ T cells sorted from blood. Subset given: CD45RA-negative fraction. These receptors all come from a woman in her 30s in good health.

This rearrangement joins TRBV28 to TRBJ2-7; D assignment may be TRBD1 or TRBD2 (5 bases each). V lost 5 bases to trimming and J lost 3 bases, with 23 bases between them. The germline V gene encodes CDR1 MDHEN and CDR2 SYDVKM. This CDR3 contains 17 residues. CDR3 sequence (DNA): TGTGCCAGCAGTCCCCCCCACCGGGGCACGGTTGACTACGAGCAGTACTTC. It translates to CASSPPHRGTVDYEQYF.

This sequence joins TRBV4-1 and TRBJ1-1, with TRBD1 as a possible D gene (6 bases). The CDR3 runs to 14 residues. Trimming removed 8 bases from V and 1 base from J, with 14 bases in between. Germline V gene sequence: CDR1 MGHRA, CDR2 YSYEKL. CDR3 DNA: TGCGCCAGCCGGGGGACACTTAAGAACACTGAAGCTTTCTTT. Its protein product is CASRGTLKNTEAFF.

This clone was counted between two and nine times. The chain joins TRBV18 to TRBJ1-1; D is undetermined. CDR1 is KGHSH and CDR2 is LQKENI in the germline V gene. With 4 bases removed from V and 1 base from J, the gap between germline ends came to 10 bases. The CDR3 totals 14 residues. The CDR3 DNA is TGTGCCAGCTCACAGATGGGGAGGAACACTGAAGCTTTCTTT. This encodes CASSQMGRNTEAFF.

This clone turned up a few times. Other DNA sequences in the sample encode the same CDR3. This chain connects TRBV18 to TRBJ1-1; D is perhaps TRBD1 (5 bases). This CDR3 is 14 amino acids long. The germline V gene encodes CDR1 KGHSH and CDR2 LQKENI. Trimming removed 0 bases from V and 2 bases from J, with 7 bases in between. The CDR3: CASSPPQGNTEAFF. CDR3 nucleotide sequence: TGTGCCAGCTCACCACCCCAGGGAAACACTGAAGCTTTCTTT.

The rearrangement links TRBV7-9 to TRBJ2-3; 8 nucleotides align to TRBD2. Germline loops: CDR1 SEHNR, CDR2 FQNEAQ (reference sequence). With V trimmed by 5 bases and J by 4 bases, 14 bases remained unmatched. This CDR3 has 17 amino acids. CDR3 coding DNA: TGTGCCAGCAGCCCCGGGGTAGCGGGACGTAGGGCAGATACGCAGTATTTT. It yields the protein CASSPGVAGRRADTQYF.

The chain couples TRBV14 to TRBJ2-1; TRBD1 is a possible D gene (5 bases). Germline-derived CDR1 and CDR2 are SGHDN and FVKESK. The CDR3 loop spans 12 amino acids. V shed 0 bases and J shed 10 bases, with 7 bases lying between them. The CDR3 DNA follows: TGTGCCAGCAGCCAAGACTACAGGGAGCAGTTCTTC. It encodes CASSQDYREQFF.

The chain uses TRBV19 and TRBJ2-6, with a tentative D call TRBD2 (5 bases). This CDR3 comprises 15 residues. Trimming took 7 bases from V and 2 from J, leaving 12 bases between them. Germline values: CDR1 LNHDA, CDR2 SQIVND (reference sequence). The CDR3 region is CASTTTRAGANVLTF. The DNA for the CDR3 is TGTGCCAGTACCACAACGAGGGCTGGGGCCAACGTCCTGACTTTC.

This clone has a handful of counts. The chain links TRBV18 to TRBJ1-3; D possibly corresponds to TRBD1 (6 bases). The germline V gene encodes CDR1 KGHSH and CDR2 LQKENI. CDR3 length: 14 residues. Trimming pared 4 bases from V and 4 bases from J, leaving 11 bases between. Written as DNA, the CDR3 is TGTGCCAGCTCACGGTCCGGGACAGGAAACACCATATATTTT. This translates into CASSRSGTGNTIYF.

CDR3: CASSVGPGQGLYGYTF. CDR3 sequence (DNA): TGTGCCAGCAGCGTAGGACCGGGACAGGGTCTCTATGGCTACACCTTC. V and J are TRBV9 and TRBJ1-2; 9 bases agree with TRBD1. Germline V gives CDR1 SGDLS, CDR2 YYNGEE. The CDR3 length is 16 residues. V shed 0 bases, J shed 4 bases, and the junction held 7 bases outside the gene matches.

This CDR3 is CASSHPRDTQYF. In nucleotides, the CDR3 is TGCGCCAGCAGCCACCCTCGCGATACGCAGTATTTT. V and J are TRBV4-1 and TRBJ2-3; D unclear. With 3 bases removed from V and 6 bases from J, the gap between germline ends came to 7 bases. CDR1 and CDR2 from the germline V gene are MGHRA and YSYEKL. The CDR3 spans 12 residues.

The genes are TRBV7-3 and TRBJ2-1; weak D call: TRBD2 (7 bases). The ends were cut back, 6 bases at V and 10 bases at J, with 16 bases in the middle. Germline V gives CDR1 SGHTA, CDR2 FQGTGA. The length of the CDR3 is 13 residues. This chain's CDR3 is CASSLRGAREQFF. The CDR3 DNA sequence: TGTGCCAGCAGTCTCCGGGGGGCCAGGGAGCAGTTCTTC.

The rearrangement joins TRBV19 to TRBJ1-1; 8 nucleotides match TRBD1. The V gene end was trimmed by 8 bases and the J gene end by 4 bases; junction bases not matched to a gene: 15. CDR3 size: 16 residues. The germline gives CDR1 LNHDA, CDR2 SQIVND (reference sequence). CDR3 DNA: TGTGCCAGTTCCCTCCGGCCGCCAGGGGGCCGCACTGAAGCTTTCTTT. Residues: CASSLRPPGGRTEAFF.

This clone has a single count. The V and J genes are TRBV5-1 and TRBJ1-3; unclear D gene. CDR1 and CDR2 from the germline V gene are SGHRS and YFSETQ. V was trimmed by 0 bases and J by 2 bases, leaving 12 bases between them. The CDR3 has 16 amino acids. The CDR3 DNA is TGCGCCAGCAGCTTGGAAGGCGTCCGCCCTGGAAACACCATATATTTT. Translation: CASSLEGVRPGNTIYF.

CDR3 sequence: CASSYGPPAFYEQYF. The CDR3 coding sequence is TGTGCCAGCAGTTACGGACCTCCAGCGTTCTACGAGCAGTACTTC. The rearrangement links TRBV28 to TRBJ2-7; D is undetermined. CDR1 is MDHEN and CDR2 is SYDVKM in the germline V gene. V was shortened by 4 bases and J by 3 bases, with 16 bases between the two germline ends. The CDR3 spans 15 residues. The whole variable domain, remainder taken from reference TRBV28 and TRBJ2-7, is DVKVTQSSRYLVKRTGEKVFLECVQDMDHENMFWYRQDPGLGLRLIYFSYDVKMKEKGDIPEGYSVSREKKERFSLILESASTNQTSMYLCASSYGPPAFYEQYFGPGTRLTVT.

The chain is built from TRBV4-1 and TRBJ2-7; 11 positions agree with TRBD2. The CDR3 consists of 16 residues. V shed 3 bases and J 6 bases; nucleotides not matched to a gene: 10. Germline V gives CDR1 MGHRA, CDR2 YSYEKL. CDR3 loop: CASSQGYGTSGVEQYF. The CDR3 DNA is TGCGCCAGCAGCCAGGGTTATGGGACTAGCGGAGTCGAGCAGTACTTC.

The chain employs TRBV2 and TRBJ2-7, with D hard to call. Trimming removed 5 bases from V and 2 bases from J, with 13 bases in between. The germline V gene encodes CDR1 SNHLY and CDR2 FYNNEI. There are 14 residues in the CDR3. CDR3 amino acids: CASSPPDVAYEQYF. In DNA, the CDR3 is TGTGCCAGCAGTCCACCTGACGTCGCCTACGAGCAGTACTTC. The entire variable domain, with the rest obtained from reference TRBV2 and TRBJ2-7, is as follows: EPEVTQTPSHQVTQMGQEVILRCVPISNHLYFYWYRQILGQKVEFLVSFYNNEISEKSEIFDDQFSVERPDGSNFTLKIRSTKLEDSAMYFCASSPPDVAYEQYFGPGTRLTVT.

Only a few counts were recorded for this clone. The V and J genes are TRBV19 and TRBJ2-4; the match to TRBD1 covers 9 bases. The CDR3 has 16 residues. Looked up from germline, CDR1 is LNHDA and CDR2 is SQIVND (reference sequence). V shed 6 bases and J 7 bases; nucleotides not matched to a gene: 13. The CDR3 region is CASRRSGDRAQNIQYF. The CDR3 DNA reads as TGTGCCAGTAGGCGCTCGGGGGACAGGGCACAGAACATTCAGTACTTC.

The gene calls are TRBV18 and TRBJ2-1; TRBD2 matches at 9 bases. The germline V gene has CDR1 KGHSH and CDR2 LQKENI. CDR3 length: 16 residues. After removal of 6 bases from V and 6 bases from J, the junction contained 12 bases not matched to a gene. The CDR3 region is CASSTGAGGPRNEQFF. In DNA form, the CDR3 reads TGTGCCAGCTCTACCGGGGCGGGAGGGCCCCGCAATGAGCAGTTCTTC.

This chain joins TRBV28 and TRBJ1-2; D is unresolved. Trimming took 3 bases from V and 4 from J, leaving 9 bases between them. CDR1 MDHEN and CDR2 SYDVKM come from the germline V gene. The CDR3 has 13 residues. CDR3 DNA sequence: TGTGCCAGCAGTTTTCGGACCGTCTATGGCTACACCTTC. It specifies CASSFRTVYGYTF.

Details on this clone: This could be a read error, since a much larger clone is one nucleotide away. V usage is TRBV7-2 and J usage is TRBJ2-7; D is perhaps TRBD1 (5 bases). Germline CDR1 is SGHTA and CDR2 is FQGNSA. V lost 5 bases, J lost 0 bases, and 8 bases lay in between. CDR3 length equals 13 residues. The CDR3 spells CASSAQVSYEQYF. In DNA form, the CDR3 reads TGTGCCAGCAGCGCACAGGTCTCCTACGAGCAGTACTTC.

The J gene is TRBJ2-2, the V gene TRBV7-7, with D tentatively TRBD1 or TRBD2 (5 bases each). Trimming removed 4 bases from V and 2 bases from J, with 11 bases in between. The CDR3 is 15 residues long. CDR1 is SSHAT and CDR2 is FNYEAQ in the germline V gene (reference sequence). The CDR3 DNA follows: TGTGCCAGCAGCTCCAGTGGGGGTAACACCGGGGAGCTGTTTTTT. Residues: CASSSSGGNTGELFF.

The chain links TRBV27 to TRBJ1-5, with 10 nucleotides matching TRBD1. This CDR3 contains 14 residues. Trimming cost V 6 bases and J 11 bases; bases outside gene matches: 10. Germline V gives CDR1 MNHEY, CDR2 SMNVEV (reference sequence). Written as DNA, the CDR3 is TGTGCCAGCAGCCCGGGACAGGGGATTACGGCCCAGCATTTT. This gives the protein CASSPGQGITAQHF.

Written as DNA, the CDR3 is TGTGCCAGCAGTTGGATAAAAGGACTAGGCAGCACAGATACGCAGTATTTT. It is translated as CASSWIKGLGSTDTQYF. This sequence joins TRBV13 and TRBJ2-3; 7 nucleotides line up with TRBD2. This CDR3 comprises 17 residues. Germline CDR1 and CDR2: PRHDT and FYEKMQ (reference sequence). With V trimmed by 6 bases and J by 0 bases, 12 bases remained unmatched.

The J gene is TRBJ2-1, the V gene TRBV9, with D perhaps given as TRBD1 or TRBD2 (6 bases each). This CDR3 spans 13 amino acids. CDR1 and CDR2 from the germline V gene are SGDLS and YYNGEE. V lost 1 base and J lost 10, with 12 bases in between. In nucleotides, the CDR3 is TGTGCCAGCAGCGTAATGGGGGGCAGGGAGCAGTTCTTC. Amino acids: CASSVMGGREQFF.

The genes are TRBV5-6 and TRBJ2-2; D call uncertain. V lost 0 bases and J lost 0, with 9 bases in between. CDR1 and CDR2 from the germline V gene are SGHDT and YYEEEE. The CDR3 is 16 amino acids. CDR3 residues: CASSLGSASNTGELFF. DNA of the CDR3: TGTGCCAGCAGCTTGGGTTCAGCCTCGAACACCGGGGAGCTGTTTTTT. The whole variable domain, remainder taken from reference TRBV5-6 and TRBJ2-2, is DAGVTQSPTHLIKTRGQQVTLRCSPKSGHDTVSWYQQALGQGPQFIFQYYEEEERQRGNFPDRFSGHQFPNYSSELNVNALLLGDSALYLCASSLGSASNTGELFFGEGSRLTVL.

This sequence joins TRBV6-6 and TRBJ1-4, with 7 bases aligning to TRBD1. This CDR3 is 14 amino acids long. The V gene's germline CDR1 is MNHNY and CDR2 SVGAGI (reference sequence). V dropped 4 bases and J dropped 8; count of bases not matched to a gene: 7. For the CDR3, the DNA is TGTGCCAGCAGTTCAGGACAGGAAAGAGAAAAACTGTTTTTT. This sequence encodes CASSSGQEREKLFF.

The chain employs TRBV7-2 and TRBJ2-7; a possible D gene is TRBD1 (6 bases). V lost 7 bases, J lost 0 bases, and 13 bases lay in between. The CDR3 contains 14 residues. Germline CDR1 is SGHTA and CDR2 is FQGNSA. In DNA, the CDR3 is TGTGCCAGCAAAGACAGGCCTAGCTCCTACGAGCAGTACTTC. Translated: CASKDRPSSYEQYF.